This TCR beta chain derives from a study of T cells after posttransplantation cyclophosphamide. Study results and limitations: Skin or GI-infiltrating T cells shared few TRB sequences with blood. Later blood repertoires were often dominated by clones from the donor CD8+ memory compartment.

Regarding this clone: Its antigen remains unknown.

The germline V gene encodes CDR1 MRHNA and CDR2 SNTAGT. Trimming took off 7 bases at V and 4 bases at J, with 22 bases between the two ends. This CDR3 contains 16 residues. The repertoire was sequenced with immunoSEQ multiplex PCR; TCRdb's copy has only in-frame clones and lacks some. The sample contains about 28,000 clones, around 86% of which appear only once. The clonotype comes from a man in his fifties or sixties. This chain joins TRBV6-4 and TRBJ1-2, with D perhaps matching TRBD1 (5 bases). The material sequenced was PBMCs. The CDR3 DNA reads TGTGCCAGCATCGGGTTGGGAGGGGTGGCCCCCTATGGCTACACCTTC. Its translation: CASIGLGGVAPYGYTF.